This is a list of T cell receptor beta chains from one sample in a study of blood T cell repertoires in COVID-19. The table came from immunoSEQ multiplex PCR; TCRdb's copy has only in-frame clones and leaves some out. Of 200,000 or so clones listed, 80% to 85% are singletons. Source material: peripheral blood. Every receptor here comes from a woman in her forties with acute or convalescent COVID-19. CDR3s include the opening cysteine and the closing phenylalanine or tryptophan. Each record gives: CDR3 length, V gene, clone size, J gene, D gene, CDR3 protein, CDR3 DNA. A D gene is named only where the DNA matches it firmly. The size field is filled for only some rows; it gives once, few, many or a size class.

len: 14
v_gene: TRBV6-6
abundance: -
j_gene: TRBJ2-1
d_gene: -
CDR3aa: CASSYSSGDNEQFF
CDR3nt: TGTGCCAGCAGTTACTCGTCGGGGGACAATGAGCAGTTCTTC

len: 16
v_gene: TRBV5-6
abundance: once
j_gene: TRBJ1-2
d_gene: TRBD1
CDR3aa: CASSLAWTGGSYGYTF
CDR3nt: TGTGCCAGCAGCTTGGCCTGGACAGGGGGTTCCTATGGCTACACCTTC

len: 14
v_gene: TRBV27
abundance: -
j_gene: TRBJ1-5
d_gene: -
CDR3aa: CASSLGQGVQPQHF
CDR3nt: TGTGCCAGCAGTTTAGGCCAGGGCGTTCAGCCCCAGCATTTT

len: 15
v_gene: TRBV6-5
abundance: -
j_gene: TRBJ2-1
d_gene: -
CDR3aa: CASSTTPYSYNEQFF
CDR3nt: TGTGCCAGCAGTACTACTCCTTACTCCTACAATGAGCAGTTCTTC

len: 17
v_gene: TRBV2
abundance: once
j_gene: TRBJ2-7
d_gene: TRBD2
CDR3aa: CASNPKGLAYETYEQYF
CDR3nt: TGTGCCAGCAACCCGAAAGGACTAGCGTACGAAACCTACGAGCAGTACTTC

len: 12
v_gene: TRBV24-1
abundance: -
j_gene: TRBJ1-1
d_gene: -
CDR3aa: CATSDLNTEAFF
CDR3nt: TGTGCCACCAGTGACCTAAACACTGAAGCTTTCTTT

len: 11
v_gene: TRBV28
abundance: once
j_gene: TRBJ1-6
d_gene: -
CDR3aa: CASSTTPPLHF
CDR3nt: TGTGCCAGCAGTACTACGCCACCCCTCCACTTT

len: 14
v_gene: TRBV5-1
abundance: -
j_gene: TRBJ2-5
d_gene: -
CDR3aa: CASSLSSRGETQYF
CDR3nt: TGCGCCAGCAGCTTATCGAGCCGGGGGGAGACCCAGTACTTC

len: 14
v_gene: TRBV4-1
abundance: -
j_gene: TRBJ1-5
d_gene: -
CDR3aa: CASSQATGPQPQHF
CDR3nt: TGCGCCAGCAGCCAAGCCACAGGGCCCCAGCCCCAGCATTTT

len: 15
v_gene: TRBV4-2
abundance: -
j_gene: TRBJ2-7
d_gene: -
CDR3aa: CASSQVGGGVYEQYF
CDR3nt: TGTGCCAGCAGCCAAGTTGGGGGGGGCGTCTACGAGCAGTACTTC

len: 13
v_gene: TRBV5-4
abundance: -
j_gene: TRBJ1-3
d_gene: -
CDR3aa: CASSQAVGNTIYF
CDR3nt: TGTGCCAGCAGCCAAGCGGTAGGAAACACCATATATTTT

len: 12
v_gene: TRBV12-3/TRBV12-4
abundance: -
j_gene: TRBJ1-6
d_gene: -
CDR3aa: CASSDSNSPLHF
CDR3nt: TGTGCCAGCAGCGACTCCAATTCACCCCTCCACTTT

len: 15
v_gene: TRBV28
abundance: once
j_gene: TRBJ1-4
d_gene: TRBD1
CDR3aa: CASIPGGSSNEKLFF
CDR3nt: TGTGCCAGCATTCCAGGGGGTTCTTCTAATGAAAAACTGTTTTTT

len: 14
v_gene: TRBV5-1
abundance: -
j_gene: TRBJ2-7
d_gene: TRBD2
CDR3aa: CASSFSGSSYEQYF
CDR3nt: TGCGCCAGCAGCTTTAGCGGGAGCTCCTACGAGCAGTACTTC

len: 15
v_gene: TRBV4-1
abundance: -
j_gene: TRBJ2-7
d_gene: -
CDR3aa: CASSRSGLPYEGQYF
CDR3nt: TGCGCCAGCAGCCGATCGGGACTTCCCTACGAAGGGCAGTACTTC

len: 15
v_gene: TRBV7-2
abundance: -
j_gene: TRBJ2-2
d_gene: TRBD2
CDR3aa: CASSLGGRRTGELFF
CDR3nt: TGTGCCAGCAGCTTAGGCGGGAGACGCACCGGGGAGCTGTTTTTT

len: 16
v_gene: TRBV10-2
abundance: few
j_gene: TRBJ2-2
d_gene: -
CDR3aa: CASSEWRLLATGELFF
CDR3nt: TGCGCCAGCAGCGAATGGAGGCTGCTGGCGACCGGGGAGCTGTTTTTT

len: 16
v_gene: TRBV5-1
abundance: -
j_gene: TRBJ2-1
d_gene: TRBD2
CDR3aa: CASSALAGGSYNEQFF
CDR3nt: TGCGCCAGCAGCGCGCTAGCGGGAGGGTCATACAATGAGCAGTTCTTC

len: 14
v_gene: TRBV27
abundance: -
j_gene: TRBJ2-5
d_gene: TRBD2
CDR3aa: CASSLRLAGETQYF
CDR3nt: TGTGCCAGCAGTTTGCGACTAGCGGGGGAGACCCAGTACTTC

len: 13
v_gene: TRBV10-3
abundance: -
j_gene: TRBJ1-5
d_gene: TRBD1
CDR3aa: CATLGGKDQPQHF
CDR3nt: TGTGCCACCCTAGGGGGCAAGGATCAGCCCCAGCATTTT

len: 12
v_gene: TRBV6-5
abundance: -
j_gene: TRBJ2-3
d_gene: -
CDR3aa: CASTLSTDTQYF
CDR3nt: TGTGCCAGCACCCTTAGCACAGATACGCAGTATTTT

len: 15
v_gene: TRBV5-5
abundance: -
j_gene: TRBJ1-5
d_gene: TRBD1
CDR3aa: CASSFRQGANQPQHF
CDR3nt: TGTGCCAGCAGTTTTAGACAGGGGGCTAATCAGCCCCAGCATTTT

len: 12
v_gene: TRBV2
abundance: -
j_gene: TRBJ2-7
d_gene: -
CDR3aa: CASRPGLFEQYF
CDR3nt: TGTGCCAGCAGGCCCGGACTTTTCGAGCAGTACTTC

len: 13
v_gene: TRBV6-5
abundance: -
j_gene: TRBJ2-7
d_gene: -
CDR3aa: CASSYGVQAEQYF
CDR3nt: TGTGCCAGCAGTTATGGCGTCCAGGCCGAGCAGTACTTC

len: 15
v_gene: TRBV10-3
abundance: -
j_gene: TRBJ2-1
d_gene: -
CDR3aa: CAISGSASEYNEQFF
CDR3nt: TGTGCCATCAGTGGCTCCGCTAGCGAGTACAATGAGCAGTTCTTC

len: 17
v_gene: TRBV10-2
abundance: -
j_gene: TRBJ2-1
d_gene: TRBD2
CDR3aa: CASSEPALAGDGYEQFF
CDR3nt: TGCGCCAGCAGTGAGCCGGCACTAGCGGGAGATGGCTATGAGCAGTTCTTC

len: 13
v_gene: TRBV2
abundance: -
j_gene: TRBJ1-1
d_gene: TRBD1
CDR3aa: CASEGGRNTEAFF
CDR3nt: TGTGCCAGCGAAGGGGGCAGGAACACTGAAGCTTTCTTT

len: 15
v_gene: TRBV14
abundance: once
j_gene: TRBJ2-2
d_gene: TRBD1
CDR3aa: CASSWTGDNTGELFF
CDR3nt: TGTGCCAGCAGCTGGACAGGGGATAACACCGGGGAGCTGTTTTTT